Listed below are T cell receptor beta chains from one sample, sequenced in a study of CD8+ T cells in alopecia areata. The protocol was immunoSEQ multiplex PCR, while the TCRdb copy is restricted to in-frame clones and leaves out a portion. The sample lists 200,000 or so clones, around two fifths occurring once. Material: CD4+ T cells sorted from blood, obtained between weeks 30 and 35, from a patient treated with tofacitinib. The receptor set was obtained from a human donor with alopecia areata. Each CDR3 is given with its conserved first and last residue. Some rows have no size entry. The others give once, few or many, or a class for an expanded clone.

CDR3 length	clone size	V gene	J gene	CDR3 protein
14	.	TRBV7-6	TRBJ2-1	CASSQLRGYNEQFF
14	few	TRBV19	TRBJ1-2	CASSIDQGVYGYTF
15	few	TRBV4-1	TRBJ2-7	CASSQGLVPSYEQYF
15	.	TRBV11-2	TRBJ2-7	CASSLGRASLHEQYF
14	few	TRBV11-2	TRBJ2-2	CASSLGHFGGELFF
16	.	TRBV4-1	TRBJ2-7	CASSEYGTSGSYEQYF
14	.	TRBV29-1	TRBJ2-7	CSVGPREASYEQYF
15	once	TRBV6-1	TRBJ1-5	CASSLTGTSNQPQHF
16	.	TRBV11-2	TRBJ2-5	CASSLERTGGGGTQYF
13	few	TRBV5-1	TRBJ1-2	CASSSTGQIGYTF
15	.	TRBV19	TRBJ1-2	CASSIATAANYGYTF
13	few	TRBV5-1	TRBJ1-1	CASSLVRGTEAFF
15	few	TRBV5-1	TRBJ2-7	CASSLAGDKIYEQYF
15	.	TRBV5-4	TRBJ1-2	CASSRIQGSFGGYTF
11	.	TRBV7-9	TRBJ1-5	CAAGRDQPQHF
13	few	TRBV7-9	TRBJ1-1	CASSIISNTEAFF
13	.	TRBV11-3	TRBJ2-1	CASSLSQWNEQFF
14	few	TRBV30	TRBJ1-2	CAWSRQGIGEGYTF
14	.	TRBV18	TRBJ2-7	CASSPDRASYEQYF
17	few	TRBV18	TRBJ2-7	CASSPGTGGFGGYEQYF
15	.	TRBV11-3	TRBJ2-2	CASSSGLAGTGELFF
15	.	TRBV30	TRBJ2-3	CAWSTFDRVLDTQYF
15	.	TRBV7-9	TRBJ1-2	CASSLSAGNNYGYTF
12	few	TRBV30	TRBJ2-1	CAWSVDKNEQFF
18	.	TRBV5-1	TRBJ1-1	CASSLAGASPAGNTEAFF
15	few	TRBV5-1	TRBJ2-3	CASSFGLLTTDTQYF
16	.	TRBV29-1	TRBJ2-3	CSVPVGWVGRTDTQYF
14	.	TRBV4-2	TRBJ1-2	CASSHTGTGAGYTF
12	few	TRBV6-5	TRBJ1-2	CASSLRGGGYTF
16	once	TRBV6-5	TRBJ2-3	CASSYSRLAGSDTQYF
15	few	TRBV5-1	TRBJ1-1	CASSLVPGADTEAFF
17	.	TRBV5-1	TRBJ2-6	CASSRGQGLAGANVLTF
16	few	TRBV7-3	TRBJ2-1	CASGKGTSGSSGEQFF
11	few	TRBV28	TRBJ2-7	CASSSLYEQYF
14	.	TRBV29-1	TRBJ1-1	CSVEGTGGLSEAFF
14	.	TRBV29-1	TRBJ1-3	CSVEVEYSGNTIYF
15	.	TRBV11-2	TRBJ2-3	CASSKNTGGPDTQYF
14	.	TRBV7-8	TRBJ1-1	CASSQRGSNTEAFF
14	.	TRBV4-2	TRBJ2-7	CASSQGEGAYEQYF
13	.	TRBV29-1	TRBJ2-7	CSVWTGGLYEQYF
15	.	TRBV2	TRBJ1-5	CASSQTGTGVQPQHF
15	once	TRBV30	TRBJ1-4	CAWSPSQGRNEKLFF
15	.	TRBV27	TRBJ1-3	CASSLRGLGGNTIYF
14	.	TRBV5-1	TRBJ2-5	CASSLLRVGETQYF
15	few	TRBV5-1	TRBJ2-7	CASDRGPGGDYEQYF
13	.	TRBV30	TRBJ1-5	CAWSAYRHAPQHF
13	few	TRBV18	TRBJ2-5	CASSDGTEETQYF
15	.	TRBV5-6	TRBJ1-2	CASSLWGRPNYGYTF
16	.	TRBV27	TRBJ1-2	CASSYIPQQTNYGYTF
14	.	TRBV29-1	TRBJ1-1	CSVHTDNMNTEAFF
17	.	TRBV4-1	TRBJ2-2	CASSHHLVGDNTGELFF
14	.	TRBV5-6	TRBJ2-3	CASSLSVSADTQYF
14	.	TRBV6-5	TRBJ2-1	CASSYDLTSAEQFF
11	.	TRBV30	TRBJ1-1	CAWRLNTEAFF
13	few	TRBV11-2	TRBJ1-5	CASSTPWEGTQHF
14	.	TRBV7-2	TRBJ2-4	CASRWSGGKNIQYF
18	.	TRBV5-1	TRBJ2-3	CASSYSGTSGTSTDTQYF
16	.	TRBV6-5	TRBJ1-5	CASSYSMQGAYQPQHF
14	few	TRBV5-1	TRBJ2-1	CASSLETGWGEQFF